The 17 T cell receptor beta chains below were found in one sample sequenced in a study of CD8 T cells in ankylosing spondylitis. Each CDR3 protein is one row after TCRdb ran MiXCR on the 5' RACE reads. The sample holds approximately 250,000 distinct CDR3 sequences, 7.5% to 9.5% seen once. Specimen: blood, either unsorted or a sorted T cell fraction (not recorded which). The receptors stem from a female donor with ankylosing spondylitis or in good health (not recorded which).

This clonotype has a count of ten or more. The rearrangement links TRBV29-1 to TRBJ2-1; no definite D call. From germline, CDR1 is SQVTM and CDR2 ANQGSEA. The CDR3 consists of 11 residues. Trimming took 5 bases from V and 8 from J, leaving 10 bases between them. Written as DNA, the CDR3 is TGCAGCGTTCCTGGGTTCGATGAGCAGTTCTTC. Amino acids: CSVPGFDEQFF.

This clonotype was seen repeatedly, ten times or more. CDR3 bases: TGTGCCAGCAGCCCCGTGGTCGGCGGAGGGGAGACCCAGTACTTC. Its translation: CASSPVVGGGETQYF. This sequence joins TRBV7-2 and TRBJ2-5, with D possibly TRBD2 on 6 matching bases. Trimming cost V 5 bases and J 5 bases, with 18 bases left between them. The CDR3 extends over 15 amino acids. CDR1 is SGHTA, CDR2 FQGNSA, per germline.

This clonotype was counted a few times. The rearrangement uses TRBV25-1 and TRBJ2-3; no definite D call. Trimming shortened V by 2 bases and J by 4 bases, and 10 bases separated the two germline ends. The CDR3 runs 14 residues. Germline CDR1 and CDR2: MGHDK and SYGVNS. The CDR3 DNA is TGTGCCAGCAGTGAACGTCGGACCTCAGATACGCAGTATTTT. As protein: CASSERRTSDTQYF.

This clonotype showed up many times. The chain's CDR3 is CASSLGSTNEKLFF. DNA of the CDR3: TGTGCCAGCAGTTTGGGATCAACTAATGAAAAACTGTTTTTT. The chain is built from TRBV6-5 and TRBJ1-4; D is undetermined. V dropped 4 bases and J dropped 0 bases, with 6 bases sitting between them. The CDR3 sequence is 14 residues long. CDR1 and CDR2 (germline): MNHEY, SVGAGI.

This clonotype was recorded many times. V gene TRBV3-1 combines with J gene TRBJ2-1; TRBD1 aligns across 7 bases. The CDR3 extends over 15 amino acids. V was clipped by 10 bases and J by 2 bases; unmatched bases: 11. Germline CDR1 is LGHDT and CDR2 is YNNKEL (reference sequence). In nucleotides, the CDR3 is TGTGCCACTTCCCCCCAGACAGGGCCCTACAATGAGCAGTTCTTC. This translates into CATSPQTGPYNEQFF.

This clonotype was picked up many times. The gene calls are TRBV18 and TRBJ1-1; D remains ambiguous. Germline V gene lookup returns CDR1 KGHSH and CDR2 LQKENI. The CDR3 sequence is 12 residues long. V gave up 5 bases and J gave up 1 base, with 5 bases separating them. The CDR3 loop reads CASSNENTEAFF. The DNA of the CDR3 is TGTGCCAGCTCAAACGAGAACACTGAAGCTTTCTTT.

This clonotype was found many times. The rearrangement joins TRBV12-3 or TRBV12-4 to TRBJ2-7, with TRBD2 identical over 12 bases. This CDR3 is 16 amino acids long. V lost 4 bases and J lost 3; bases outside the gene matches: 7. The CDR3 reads CASSSSTSGRLYEQYF. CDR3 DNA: TGTGCCAGCAGTTCCTCGACTAGCGGGAGACTCTACGAGCAGTACTTC.

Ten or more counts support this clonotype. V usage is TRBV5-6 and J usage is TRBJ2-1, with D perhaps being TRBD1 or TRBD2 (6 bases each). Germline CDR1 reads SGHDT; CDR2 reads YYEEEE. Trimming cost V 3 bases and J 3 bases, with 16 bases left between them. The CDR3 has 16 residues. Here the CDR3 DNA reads TGTGCCAGCAGCTCCGACCTCGGGGGCGACTACAATGAGCAGTTCTTC. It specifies CASSSDLGGDYNEQFF.

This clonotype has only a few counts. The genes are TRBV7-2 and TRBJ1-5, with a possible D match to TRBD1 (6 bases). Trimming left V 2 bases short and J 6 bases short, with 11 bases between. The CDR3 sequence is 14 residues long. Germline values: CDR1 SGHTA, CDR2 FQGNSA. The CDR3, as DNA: TGTGCCAGCAGCTTAAACACAGGGAGTCAGCCCCAGCATTTT. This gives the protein CASSLNTGSQPQHF.

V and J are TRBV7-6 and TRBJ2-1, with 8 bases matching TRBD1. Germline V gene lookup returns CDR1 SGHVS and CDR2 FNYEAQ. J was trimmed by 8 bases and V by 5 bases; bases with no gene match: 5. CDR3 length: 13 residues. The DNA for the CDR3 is TGTGCCAGCAGCCCGACAGGGGTCGATGAGCAGTTCTTC. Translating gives CASSPTGVDEQFF.

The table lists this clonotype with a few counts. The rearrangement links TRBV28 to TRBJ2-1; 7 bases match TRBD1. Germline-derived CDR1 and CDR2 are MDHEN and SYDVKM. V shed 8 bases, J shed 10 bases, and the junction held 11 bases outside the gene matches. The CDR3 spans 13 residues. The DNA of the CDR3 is TGTGCCAGCGGGATAGACAGGGTGAAGGAGCAGTTCTTC. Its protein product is CASGIDRVKEQFF.

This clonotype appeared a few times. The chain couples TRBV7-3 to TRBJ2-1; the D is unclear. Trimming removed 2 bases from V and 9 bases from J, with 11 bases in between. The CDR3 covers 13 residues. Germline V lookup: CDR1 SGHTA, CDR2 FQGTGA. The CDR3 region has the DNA TGTGCCAGCAGCTTACACCTCGGTAGTGAGCAGTTCTTC. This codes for CASSLHLGSEQFF.

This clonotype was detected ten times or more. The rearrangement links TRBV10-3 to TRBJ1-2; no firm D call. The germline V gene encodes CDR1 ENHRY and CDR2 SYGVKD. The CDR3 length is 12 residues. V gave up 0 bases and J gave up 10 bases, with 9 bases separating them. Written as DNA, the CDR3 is TGTGCCATCAGTGAGTCCACAGACTCCTACACCTTC. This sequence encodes CAISESTDSYTF.

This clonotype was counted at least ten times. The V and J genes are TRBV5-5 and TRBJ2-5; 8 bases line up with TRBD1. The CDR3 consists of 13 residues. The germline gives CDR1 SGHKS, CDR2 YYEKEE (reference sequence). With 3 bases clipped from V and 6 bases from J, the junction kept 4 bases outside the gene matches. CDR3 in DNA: TGTGCCAGCAGCTCGACAGGGGTAAAGACCCAGTACTTC. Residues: CASSSTGVKTQYF. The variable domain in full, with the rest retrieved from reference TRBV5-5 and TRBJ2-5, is DAGVTQSPTHLIKTRGQQVTLRCSPISGHKSVSWYQQVLGQGPQFIFQYYEKEERGRGNFPDRFSARQFPNYSSELNVNALLLGDSALYLCASSSTGVKTQYFGPGTRLLVL.

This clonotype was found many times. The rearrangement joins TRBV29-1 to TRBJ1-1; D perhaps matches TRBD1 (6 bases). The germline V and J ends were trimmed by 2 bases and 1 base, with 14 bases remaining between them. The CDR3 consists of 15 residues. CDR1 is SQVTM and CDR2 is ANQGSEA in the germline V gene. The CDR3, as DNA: TGCAGCGTTGAATGGGGACAAGGAGGGAACACTGAAGCTTTCTTT. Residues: CSVEWGQGGNTEAFF.

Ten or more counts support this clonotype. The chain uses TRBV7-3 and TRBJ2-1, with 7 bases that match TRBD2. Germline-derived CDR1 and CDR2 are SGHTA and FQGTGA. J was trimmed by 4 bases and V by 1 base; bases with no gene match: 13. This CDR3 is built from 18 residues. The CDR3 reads CASSLRGDYRDPYNEQFF. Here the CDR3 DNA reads TGTGCCAGCAGCTTAAGGGGGGACTACCGAGATCCGTACAATGAGCAGTTCTTC.

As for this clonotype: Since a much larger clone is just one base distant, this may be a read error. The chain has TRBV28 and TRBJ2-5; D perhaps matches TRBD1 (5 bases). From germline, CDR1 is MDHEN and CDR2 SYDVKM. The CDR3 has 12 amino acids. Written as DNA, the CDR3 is TGTGTCAGCAGTTCCCAGGGTAGGACCCAGTACTTC. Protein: CVSSSQGRTQYF.